This entry features one T cell receptor (beta chain) sequence. The data originate from a study of human thymus T cells. Clones were sequenced by immunoSEQ multiplex PCR, and TCRdb holds only the in-frame ones, with some missing. The repertoire holds some 130,000 clones, around 96% seen once, with roughly 0.024% in the top ten. Resections removed during corrective heart surgery provided the thymus tissue used. Germline V gene lookup returns CDR1 MGHRA and CDR2 YSYEKL. Trimming removed 5 bases at V and 10 bases at J, with 18 bases between. The CDR3 has 15 residues. The rearrangement uses TRBV4-1 and TRBJ1-6; D perhaps matches TRBD1 (5 bases). Sequenced input: thymus tissue. This clonotype was obtained from a boy under two years old with a congenital heart defect but otherwise immunologically healthy. The CDR3 loop reads CASSARRDGGSPLHF. In DNA, the CDR3 is TGCGCCAGCAGCGCCCGACGGGACGGGGGATCACCCCTCCACTTT.